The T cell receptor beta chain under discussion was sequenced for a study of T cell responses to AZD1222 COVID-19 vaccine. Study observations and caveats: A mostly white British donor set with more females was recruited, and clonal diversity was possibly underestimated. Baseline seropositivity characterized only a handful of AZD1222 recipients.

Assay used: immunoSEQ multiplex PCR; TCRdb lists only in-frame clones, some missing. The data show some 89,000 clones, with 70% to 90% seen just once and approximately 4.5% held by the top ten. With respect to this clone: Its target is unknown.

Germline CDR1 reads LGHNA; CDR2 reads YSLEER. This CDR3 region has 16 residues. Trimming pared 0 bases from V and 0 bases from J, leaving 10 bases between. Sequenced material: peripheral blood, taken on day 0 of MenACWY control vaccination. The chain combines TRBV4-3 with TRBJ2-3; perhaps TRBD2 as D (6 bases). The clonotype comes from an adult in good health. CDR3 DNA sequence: TGCGCCAGCAGCCAAGATCTGGCGGGGAGCACAGATACGCAGTATTTT. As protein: CASSQDLAGSTDTQYF.